The 18 T cell receptor beta chains below come from one sample, sequenced in a study of blood T cell repertoires in COVID-19. Clones were sequenced by immunoSEQ multiplex PCR, and TCRdb holds only the in-frame ones, with some missing. This table holds 300,000 to 450,000 clones, more than 75% found once. Sequenced sample: PBMCs or T cells enriched from blood (not recorded which). These receptors all stem from a man in his forties in a cohort exposed to, infected with or recovered from COVID-19 (not recorded which).

The V gene is TRBV28, the J gene TRBJ2-7, with 8 bases fitting TRBD2. This CDR3 comprises 15 residues. V was clipped by 7 bases and J by 0 bases; unmatched bases: 8. Germline CDR1 is MDHEN and CDR2 is SYDVKM. CDR3 coding DNA: TGTGCCAGCATGAGTAGCGGGGTAAACTCCTACGAGCAGTACTTC. As protein: CASMSSGVNSYEQYF.

The chain recombines TRBV2 with TRBJ1-1; D gene ambiguous. V dropped 8 bases and J dropped 6 bases, with 10 bases sitting between them. The V gene's germline CDR1 is SNHLY and CDR2 FYNNEI. This CDR3 has 11 residues. This chain's CDR3 is CASGGVAEAFF. CDR3 DNA: TGTGCCAGCGGCGGGGTGGCTGAAGCTTTCTTT.

The J gene is TRBJ1-1, the V gene TRBV29-1; D may be TRBD1 (5 bases). This CDR3 has 13 amino acids. The germline gives CDR1 SQVTM, CDR2 ANQGSEA. CDR3 coding DNA: TGCAGTGTTCACCGGGACTTAAGCACTGAAGCTTTCTTT. This encodes CSVHRDLSTEAFF.

This clone was observed once. The chain links TRBV6-5 to TRBJ1-6; TRBD1 aligns across 9 bases. CDR1 MNHEY and CDR2 SVGAGI come from the germline V gene. Trimming at V came to 2 bases and at J to 10 bases, leaving 6 bases not matched to a gene. The CDR3 covers 15 residues. The CDR3 loop is CASSYRDRVGSPLHF. The CDR3 nucleotides read TGTGCCAGCAGTTACAGGGACAGGGTCGGCTCACCCCTCCACTTT.

The CDR3 here is CASSLAAGETDTQYF. In nucleotides, the CDR3 is TGCGCCAGCAGCTTGGCCGCGGGAGAGACAGATACGCAGTATTTT. The chain couples TRBV5-1 to TRBJ2-3; 7 bases match TRBD2. This CDR3 is built from 15 residues. Germline V gene data show CDR1 as SGHRS and CDR2 as YFSETQ. V trimming: 0 bases; J trimming: 3 bases; junction bases outside the gene matches: 4.

This clone was detected a few times. The V call is TRBV12-3 or TRBV12-4, the J call TRBJ1-5; tentative D call: TRBD1 (6 bases). V shed 5 bases and J shed 11 bases, with 13 bases lying between them. The CDR3 loop spans 12 amino acids. The CDR3 is CASSPDQGSQHF. The CDR3 DNA sequence: TGTGCCAGCAGTCCGGACCAGGGGTCCCAGCATTTT.

The rearrangement uses TRBV20-1 and TRBJ1-1; D gene unclear. The CDR3 is 9 residues long. Germline V lookup: CDR1 DFQATT, CDR2 SNEGSKA (reference sequence). V lost 8 bases to trimming and J lost 6 bases, with 7 bases between them. DNA of the CDR3: TGCAGTCCTGGCTCTGAAGCTTTCTTT. It yields the protein CSPGSEAFF.

The chain combines TRBV2 with TRBJ1-2, with a tentative D call TRBD1 (6 bases). This CDR3 is built from 14 residues. The V gene lost 7 bases and the J gene lost 2 bases, with 14 bases spanning the gap. Per germline, CDR1 SNHLY and CDR2 FYNNEI. The CDR3 spells CASTPDRKNYGYTF. The CDR3 nucleotides read TGTGCCAGCACCCCGGACAGAAAGAACTATGGCTACACCTTC.

The chain combines TRBV7-9 with TRBJ1-1, with TRBD1 identical over 9 bases. Trimming cost V 4 bases and J 10 bases; bases outside gene matches: 19. Germline CDR1 and CDR2: SEHNR and FQNEAQ (reference sequence). The CDR3 totals 17 residues. DNA of the CDR3: TGTGCCAGCAGCTCCTTGCCGGGACAGGGTTCCGACATGGGAGCTTTCTTT. Translation: CASSSLPGQGSDMGAFF.

The chain recombines TRBV19 with TRBJ2-4; D might be TRBD1 (6 bases). From germline, CDR1 is LNHDA and CDR2 SQIVND (reference sequence). The CDR3 has 16 amino acids. V lost 1 base, J lost 5 bases, and 15 bases lay in between. The CDR3 DNA reads TGTGCCAGTAGTATAGGATTCTCAGGGGCTGAAAACATTCAGTACTTC. As protein: CASSIGFSGAENIQYF.

The V call is TRBV5-1, the J call TRBJ2-1, with 8 bases fitting TRBD2. CDR1 and CDR2 (germline): SGHRS, YFSETQ. The CDR3 covers 13 residues. V lost 7 bases to trimming and J lost 8 bases; unmatched junction nucleotides: 8. The CDR3: CASGREGVHEQFF. The CDR3 DNA reads as TGCGCCAGCGGTCGGGAGGGCGTGCATGAGCAGTTCTTC.

The chain combines TRBV4-1 with TRBJ2-1, with TRBD2 matching 14 bases. Germline CDR1 MGHRA, CDR2 YSYEKL. This CDR3 is 18 amino acids long. J lost 8 bases, V lost 0 bases, and 9 bases had no gene match. The CDR3 region has the DNA TGCGCCAGCAGCCAAGATGGGTCGACTAGCGGGAGGGCCTATGAGCAGTTCTTC. Translated, it gives CASSQDGSTSGRAYEQFF.

The rearrangement joins TRBV29-1 to TRBJ1-1; D ambiguous. The CDR3 consists of 12 residues. CDR1 SQVTM and CDR2 ANQGSEA come from the germline V gene. V lost 2 bases and J 8 bases, leaving 12 bases between the germline ends. CDR3 loop: CSVESTGTEAFF. In nucleotides, the CDR3 is TGCAGCGTTGAATCCACCGGTACCGAAGCTTTCTTT.

V gene TRBV15 combines with J gene TRBJ2-3, with 8 bases identical to TRBD2. Trimming took 1 base from V and 2 from J; bases not matched to a gene: 11. This CDR3 has 18 amino acids. Germline-derived CDR1 and CDR2 are LNHNV and YYDKDF (reference sequence). The CDR3 protein is CATSRGEFTSGFTDTQYF. The DNA for the CDR3 is TGTGCCACCAGCAGAGGTGAATTTACTAGCGGATTCACAGATACGCAGTATTTT.

The chain recombines TRBV24-1 with TRBJ1-5, with D possibly matching TRBD1 (5 bases). The CDR3 is 16 residues long. The V gene lost 0 bases and the J gene lost 2 bases, with 10 bases spanning the gap. Per germline, CDR1 KGHDR and CDR2 SFDVKD. For the CDR3, the DNA is TGTGCCACCAGTGATTTGGTAGGGGCGCGCAATCAGCCCCAGCATTTT. It yields the protein CATSDLVGARNQPQHF.

The V and J genes are TRBV7-3 and TRBJ2-5; D may be TRBD1 (6 bases). V was cut by 0 bases and J by 6 bases, with 8 bases left in between. This CDR3 contains 13 residues. CDR1 is SGHTA, CDR2 FQGTGA, per germline. The DNA for the CDR3 is TGTGCCAGCAGCTTAACACAGGGAAAGACCCAGTACTTC. Protein sequence: CASSLTQGKTQYF.

The chain joins TRBV5-1 to TRBJ2-1; tentatively, D is TRBD2 (6 bases). V was trimmed by 0 bases and J by 4 bases, leaving 17 bases between them. The CDR3 runs to 17 residues. Germline loops: CDR1 SGHRS, CDR2 YFSETQ. CDR3 nucleotides: TGCGCCAGCAGCTTGGGAGGCGGGACCGTGGTTTACAATGAGCAGTTCTTC. It encodes CASSLGGGTVVYNEQFF.

The chain uses TRBV15 and TRBJ1-2; D gene ambiguous. The CDR3 consists of 15 residues. Germline V gene data show CDR1 as LNHNV and CDR2 as YYDKDF (reference sequence). Trimming shortened V by 1 base and J by 4 bases, and 13 bases separated the two germline ends. CDR3 residues: CATSRGAGQFYGYTF. In DNA, the CDR3 is TGTGCCACCAGCAGAGGGGCAGGCCAGTTCTATGGCTACACCTTC.